This T cell receptor beta chain was found in a study of cytomegalovirus exposure and HLA in healthy donors. The PCR used 60 Vbeta and 13 Jbeta primers. In the authors' methods: In a later analysis, of about 80 million unique beta chains, around 9.9 million appeared in at least two donors. Libraries were prepared by immunoSEQ multiplex PCR; TCRdb keeps only in-frame clonotypes and omits some of them. V, J and clone size were drawn from that table, and D and trimming were deduced from the DNA. The sample lists approximately 160,000 clones, about three quarters occurring once. The CDR3 totals 17 residues. Germline V gene lookup returns CDR1 SGHTA and CDR2 FQGNSA. V lost 5 bases and J lost 1; bases outside the gene matches: 13.

Specimen: PBMCs. The sequence was obtained from a woman aged 50 to 65 in good health and CMV-seropositive. This sequence joins TRBV7-2 and TRBJ1-1, with 7 bases identical to TRBD1. CDR3: CASSRGQASSWNTEAFF. DNA for the CDR3: TGTGCCAGCAGCCGAGGACAGGCTTCTTCGTGGAACACTGAAGCTTTCTTT.